Included here is one T cell receptor beta chain sequence, with context. What it binds is unknown. The sample comes from a study of blood T cells in healthy people across ages. General study points: Diversity figures derived from one million T cells were judged to underestimate the true value.

A second PCR, run for about 7 to 11 cycles, used a sample-barcoded 5' primer plus a J-beta primer mix. Per sample, CDR3-containing paired-end reads numbered at least 2.5 million. From the 5' RACE reads, TCRdb called clonotypes with MiXCR, one entry per CDR3 protein. The data show hundreds of thousands of distinct CDR3 sequences, approximately 35% seen once. V was cut by 7 bases and J by 1 base, with 23 bases left in between. This CDR3 region has 16 residues. Looked up from germline, CDR1 is DFQATT and CDR2 is SNEGSKA (reference sequence). The sequence was obtained from a man between 18 and 35 years old in good health. This rearrangement joins TRBV20-1 to TRBJ2-7, with D perhaps TRBD2 (6 bases). Sequenced sample: blood. The CDR3 is CSVRGGLPTFSYEQYF. The CDR3 bases are TGCAGTGTTAGGGGAGGTCTTCCGACGTTTTCCTACGAGCAGTACTTC.